This is a list of T cell receptor beta chains from one sample in a study of T cells in Graves' hyperthyroidism and ophthalmopathy. From the multiplex PCR reads, TCRdb called clonotypes with MiXCR, one entry per CDR3 protein. Among around 620,000 distinct CDR3 sequences listed, 12% to 15% were seen once. The sequenced sample was blood. The receptors originated from a woman aged 18-29 years with Graves' ophthalmopathy. Each CDR3 is given with its conserved first and last residue. D genes are given only for firm matches. Only part of the rows carry a size: once, few, many, or a class if the clone is expanded.

abundance	d_gene	j_gene	v_gene	CDR3aa	CDR3nt
few	.	TRBJ2-7	TRBV27	CASSTLPQSSYEQYF	TGTGCCAGCAGTACCCTCCCCCAGAGCTCCTACGAGCAGTACTTC
many	.	TRBJ1-6	TRBV7-2	CASRPPQGPYSPLHF	TGTGCCAGCAGGCCTCCCCAGGGGCCGTATTCACCCCTCCACTTT
.	.	TRBJ2-5	TRBV10-3	CAIRGTGRETQYF	TGTGCCATCAGGGGGACCGGGCGGGAGACCCAGTACTTC
many	TRBD2	TRBJ2-3	TRBV24-1	CATSLAGLSDTQYF	TGTGCCACCAGTCTAGCGGGCCTGTCAGATACGCAGTATTTT
few	.	TRBJ1-6	TRBV16	CASSRYTGSGSPLHF	TGTGCCAGCAGCCGCTATACAGGTTCCGGATCACCCCTCCACTTT
.	.	TRBJ2-7	TRBV4-1	CASSQAVGGSTYEQYF	TGCGCCAGCAGCCAGGCGGTGGGGGGATCCACCTACGAGCAGTACTTC
few	.	TRBJ1-2	TRBV19	CATHLRGPNYGYTF	TGTGCGACTCACCTGAGGGGACCTAACTATGGCTACACCTTC
.	.	TRBJ1-3	TRBV4-3	CASSQESGPGNTIYF	TGCGCCAGCAGCCAAGAATCGGGTCCGGGAAACACCATATATTTT
many	.	TRBJ1-5	TRBV3-1	CASSQDQQGTQHF	TGTGCCAGCAGCCAAGATCAACAGGGAACCCAGCATTTT
many	TRBD1	TRBJ1-2	TRBV14	CASSQTGVWNGYTF	TGTGCCAGCAGCCAGACAGGGGTATGGAATGGCTACACCTTC
many	.	TRBJ2-7	TRBV24-1	CATSGRAGSLDEQYF	TGTGCCACCAGTGGGCGGGCAGGGTCTCTGGACGAGCAGTACTTC
few	TRBD2	TRBJ2-3	TRBV13	CASSLPGLAGVNTQYF	TGTGCCAGCAGCCTCCCGGGACTAGCGGGAGTAAATACGCAGTATTTT
many	.	TRBJ1-5	TRBV28	CASSSPSGQYYSNQPQHF	TGTGCCAGCAGTTCACCCTCCGGACAGTACTATAGCAATCAGCCCCAGCATTTT
few	.	TRBJ2-1	TRBV4-2	CASSQALVRTYNEQFF	TGTGCCAGCAGCCAAGCCTTGGTGCGGACTTACAATGAGCAGTTCTTC
.	TRBD1	TRBJ1-2	TRBV9	CASSITGGAGRYGYTF	TGCGCCAGCAGCATAACAGGGGGCGCGGGCCGATATGGCTACACCTTC
many	.	TRBJ1-1	TRBV5-8	CASSPSWARTEAFF	TGTGCCAGCAGCCCCTCTTGGGCACGCACTGAAGCTTTCTTT
few	.	TRBJ1-1	TRBV28	CATTPNGRGNTEAFF	TGTGCCACCACCCCTAACGGGCGCGGGAACACTGAAGCTTTCTTT
.	.	TRBJ2-6	TRBV6-2/TRBV6-3	CASSRTDLKKAF	TGTGCCAGCAGTCGGACAGACTTAAAAAAGGCTTTC
many	TRBD1	TRBJ2-7	TRBV12-3/TRBV12-4	CASSFYGSGGAYEQYF	TGTGCCAGCAGTTTTTACGGGTCAGGGGGCGCGTACGAGCAGTACTTC
many	.	TRBJ2-7	TRBV6-5	CASSYRGGGKVWTSYEQYF	TGTGCCAGCAGTTACCGCGGAGGGGGGAAGGTCTGGACGTCCTACGAGCAGTACTTC
many	.	TRBJ2-7	TRBV20-1	CSAPERAAYEQYF	TGCAGTGCTCCCGAGCGGGCGGCCTACGAGCAGTACTTC
many	.	TRBJ1-2	TRBV28	CASTQQGRYGYTF	TGTGCCAGCACCCAGCAGGGGAGGTATGGCTACACCTTC
many	.	TRBJ1-2	TRBV12-3/TRBV12-4	CASTSREGGGYTF	TGTGCCAGCACTTCAAGGGAGGGAGGCGGCTACACCTTC
many	TRBD2	TRBJ2-1	TRBV6-5	CASSYSETSPYNEQFF	TGTGCCAGCAGTTACTCTGAGACTAGCCCCTACAATGAGCAGTTCTTC
.	TRBD2	TRBJ2-7	TRBV18	CASSPTSGIYNEQYF	TGTGCCAGCTCACCTACTAGCGGGATCTACAATGAGCAGTACTTC
many	TRBD1	TRBJ1-1	TRBV29-1	CSVADRLNTEAFF	TGCAGCGTTGCGGACAGGTTGAACACTGAAGCTTTCTTT
many	.	TRBJ2-5	TRBV7-9	CASSFRGKETQYF	TGTGCCAGCAGCTTCAGGGGTAAAGAGACCCAGTACTTC
.	TRBD1	TRBJ1-5	TRBV10-1	CASSAGTDSNQPQHF	TGCGCCAGCAGCGCCGGGACAGATAGCAATCAGCCCCAGCATTTT
many	.	TRBJ2-1	TRBV20-1	CSARREDRIVYNEQFF	TGCAGTGCTAGGAGGGAGGACAGGATAGTGTACAATGAGCAGTTCTTC
many	.	TRBJ2-1	TRBV5-1	CASSLAGRDYNEQFF	TGCGCCAGCAGCTTGGCCGGGCGGGATTACAATGAGCAGTTCTTC
many	.	TRBJ2-1	TRBV18	CASSPPGNYNEQFF	TGTGCCAGCTCACCGCCAGGGAACTACAATGAGCAGTTCTTC
many	.	TRBJ2-3	TRBV28	CASRPTLIREPKTRTDTQYF	TGTGCCAGCAGACCAACCCTTATCCGGGAGCCCAAAACCCGCACAGATACGCAGTATTTT
many	TRBD1	TRBJ2-3	TRBV28	CASSLSFGDRADTQYF	TGTGCCAGCAGTTTATCTTTTGGGGACAGAGCAGATACGCAGTATTTT
many	.	TRBJ2-1	TRBV28	CASSLKLSNEQFF	TGTGCCAGCAGTTTGAAGTTAAGCAATGAGCAGTTCTTC
few	TRBD2	TRBJ2-4	TRBV7-9	CASSFLTSGSQNIQYF	TGTGCCAGCAGCTTCTTAACTAGCGGGAGTCAAAACATTCAGTACTTC
.	.	TRBJ1-1	TRBV19	CASTRQAMRIQNTEAFF	TGTGCCAGTACCAGGCAGGCCATGAGAATTCAGAACACTGAAGCTTTCTTT
many	.	TRBJ2-7	TRBV6-1	CASSFSPLGGLEQYF	TGTGCCAGCAGTTTTTCCCCCCTCGGGGGTCTCGAGCAGTACTTC
many	.	TRBJ2-7	TRBV30	CAWSVGGYEQYF	TGTGCCTGGAGTGTAGGGGGCTACGAGCAGTACTTC
many	TRBD1	TRBJ1-1	TRBV10-3	CAISESSGTGGNTEAFF	TGTGCCATCAGTGAGTCCTCCGGGACAGGCGGTAACACTGAAGCTTTCTTT
few	TRBD1	TRBJ1-3	TRBV28	CASSLQGELGNTIYF	TGTGCCAGCAGTTTACAGGGGGAGCTTGGAAACACCATATATTTT
many	TRBD1	TRBJ1-6	TRBV27	CASRLGQYNSPLHF	TGTGCCAGCAGACTGGGACAGTATAATTCACCCCTCCACTTT
many	.	TRBJ2-7	TRBV11-1	CASSSPSGWDYEQYF	TGTGCCAGCAGCTCCCCCAGCGGGTGGGACTACGAGCAGTACTTC
many	TRBD1	TRBJ1-1	TRBV13	CASSLRRQGNTEAFF	TGTGCCAGCAGCTTAAGGCGACAGGGGAACACTGAAGCTTTCTTT
few	.	TRBJ1-1	TRBV5-1	CASSLTGPHTEAFF	TGCGCCAGCAGCTTGACAGGCCCCCACACTGAAGCTTTCTTT
many	.	TRBJ1-4	TRBV7-2	CASSPRRYEGEKLFF	TGTGCCAGCAGCCCCCGTAGATACGAGGGAGAAAAACTGTTTTTT
many	TRBD2	TRBJ2-7	TRBV5-5	CASTSGTSGNYEQYF	TGTGCCAGCACCTCTGGGACTAGCGGGAACTACGAGCAGTACTTC